The 22 T cell receptor beta chains listed next were all sequenced from one sample in a study of T cell repertoires in cytomegalovirus infection. TCRdb independently ran MiXCR on the reads; one entry per CDR3 protein. The table has roughly 730,000 distinct CDR3 sequences, 30% to 40% seen once; the top ten hold about 20%. These receptors lack a known antigen. The sequenced sample was cultured PBMCs, obtained from culture after CMV antigen stimulation. These receptors all stem from a human donor in good health (CMV status not recorded). Some clones in this sample may be carry-over from other donors' samples.

This clonotype was recorded a few times. This sequence joins TRBV7-9 and TRBJ2-3; D is unclear. V lost 4 bases, J lost 0 bases, and 17 bases lay in between. CDR3 length: 17 amino acids. Germline assignment: CDR1 SEHNR and CDR2 FQNEAQ (reference sequence). The DNA of the CDR3 is TGTGCCAGCAGCTACCATACCAGCCTCTCTAGCACAGATACGCAGTATTTT. Translating gives CASSYHTSLSSTDTQYF.

V usage is TRBV20-1 and J usage is TRBJ2-7, with D perhaps being TRBD1 or TRBD2 (5 bases each). Trimming stripped 0 bases from V and 0 bases from J, with 12 bases between. Germline V CDR1 and CDR2: DFQATT, SNEGSKA (reference sequence). The length of the CDR3 is 15 residues. CDR3 DNA sequence: TGCAGTGCTAGAGATCGGGACGATAGCTCCTACGAGCAGTACTTC. Translated: CSARDRDDSSYEQYF.

The chain links TRBV10-3 to TRBJ2-7; D possibly matches TRBD1 or TRBD2 (5 bases each). V lost 10 bases, J lost 5 bases, and 21 bases lay in between. Germline loops: CDR1 ENHRY, CDR2 SYGVKD. The CDR3 extends over 14 amino acids. The chain's CDR3 is CATNGDLNRNEQYF. The CDR3 nucleotides read TGTGCCACCAACGGGGACCTCAACCGTAACGAGCAGTACTTC.

The chain combines TRBV4-3 with TRBJ2-1, with 7 bases identical to TRBD2. The V gene's germline CDR1 is LGHNA and CDR2 YSLEER. The CDR3 consists of 15 residues. The V gene end was trimmed by 1 base and the J gene end by 6 bases; junction bases not matched to a gene: 6. CDR3 amino acids: CASSQGTSPFNEQFF. In DNA form, the CDR3 reads TGCGCCAGCAGCCAAGGGACTAGTCCATTCAATGAGCAGTTCTTC.

The chain joins TRBV19 to TRBJ1-2, with D uncertain. Germline CDR1 is LNHDA and CDR2 is SQIVND (reference sequence). The CDR3 consists of 13 residues. Trimming left V 8 bases short and J 4 bases short, with 14 bases between. In DNA, the CDR3 is TGTGCCAGTGTCAGGACCCTCGGCTATGGCTACACCTTC. It is translated as CASVRTLGYGYTF.

V and J are TRBV10-3 and TRBJ2-7; the D is unclear. Between the trimmed V and J ends, which lost 7 bases and 7 bases, there was a span of 17 bases. Germline CDR1 reads ENHRY; CDR2 reads SYGVKD. This CDR3 has 13 amino acids. The CDR3 loop reads CAINEYPEAEQYF. The CDR3, as DNA: TGTGCCATCAACGAGTATCCAGAAGCGGAGCAGTACTTC.

This clonotype was observed many times. The chain has TRBV7-9 and TRBJ1-6; 7 nucleotides agree with TRBD1. The CDR3 covers 14 residues. The germline V gene encodes CDR1 SEHNR and CDR2 FQNEAQ (reference sequence). Losses at the gene ends were 6 bases for V and 10 bases for J; bases not matched to a gene: 9. The CDR3 region has the DNA TGTGCCAGCAGTCCGGGACAGACGCGCTCACCCCTCCACTTT. As protein: CASSPGQTRSPLHF. The variable domain in full, completed from reference TRBV7-9 and TRBJ1-6, reads DTGVSQNPRHKITKRGQNVTFRCDPISEHNRLYWYRQTLGQGPEFLTYFQNEAQLEKSRLLSDRFSAERPKGSFSTLEIQRTEQGDSAMYLCASSPGQTRSPLHFGNGTRLTVT.

The chain employs TRBV12-3 or TRBV12-4 and TRBJ1-3; D ambiguous. V was cut by 5 bases and J by 4 bases, with 9 bases left in between. The CDR3 is made up of 13 amino acids. The CDR3 DNA sequence: TGTGCCAGCAGTCTCCATCTAGGAAACACCATATATTTT. Amino acid sequence: CASSLHLGNTIYF.

The rearrangement joins TRBV2 to TRBJ1-4; D gene unclear. Trimming stripped 7 bases from V and 2 bases from J, with 14 bases between. The length of the CDR3 is 15 residues. CDR1 is SNHLY and CDR2 is FYNNEI in the germline V gene. For the CDR3, the DNA is TGTGCCAGCACCACCCAACCCGGGACTAATGAAAAACTGTTTTTT. It yields the protein CASTTQPGTNEKLFF.

The chain has TRBV12-3 or TRBV12-4 and TRBJ2-1; 7 bases are shared with TRBD2. V was clipped by 6 bases and J by 4 bases; unmatched bases: 9. The CDR3 sequence is 15 residues long. The CDR3 spells CASSPRGSGYNEQFF. CDR3 coding DNA: TGTGCCAGCAGCCCGAGGGGTAGCGGGTACAATGAGCAGTTCTTC.

The table lists this clonotype with a few counts. V gene TRBV7-2 combines with J gene TRBJ2-7; 12 bases match TRBD2. The CDR3 is 16 amino acids. Germline CDR1 and CDR2: SGHTA and FQGNSA. Unmatched junction bases numbered 6, after V lost 5 bases and J lost 1 base. CDR3 coding DNA: TGTGCCAGCAGCCCTTCGACTAGCGGGGGATCCTACGAGCAGTACTTC. It yields the protein CASSPSTSGGSYEQYF.

As regards this clonotype: A much bigger clone sits one base away, suggesting this may be a read error. The CDR3 bases are TGTGCCAGGGTCAGGGTTGACATTCAGTACTTC. Translation: CARVRVDIQYF. The chain uses TRBV7-2 and TRBJ2-4, with D maybe TRBD1 (5 bases). The ends were cut back, 9 bases at V and 8 bases at J, with 11 bases in the middle. The CDR3 runs to 11 residues. Per the germline V gene, CDR1 is SGHTA and CDR2 is FQGNSA.

This clonotype appeared a few times. The chain combines TRBV19 with TRBJ2-3, with 7 bases lining up with TRBD2. CDR1 is LNHDA, CDR2 SQIVND, per germline (reference sequence). This CDR3 spans 12 amino acids. J was trimmed by 4 bases and V by 7 bases; bases with no gene match: 2. Here the CDR3 reads CASMGGSDTQYF. The CDR3, as DNA: TGTGCCAGTATGGGGGGGTCAGATACGCAGTATTTT.

The table lists this clonotype with a few counts. This rearrangement joins TRBV10-3 to TRBJ1-5, with 7 bases fitting TRBD1. The CDR3 totals 13 residues. With 8 bases clipped from V and 5 bases from J, the junction kept 6 bases outside the gene matches. The germline V gene encodes CDR1 ENHRY and CDR2 SYGVKD. This chain's CDR3 is CAIARGQDQPQHF. CDR3 DNA: TGTGCCATCGCGAGGGGGCAAGATCAGCCCCAGCATTTT.

The V call is TRBV19, the J call TRBJ2-1, with D perhaps TRBD2 (5 bases). With 5 bases removed from V and 4 bases from J, the gap between germline ends came to 12 bases. This CDR3 spans 14 amino acids. Per the germline V gene, CDR1 is LNHDA and CDR2 is SQIVND (reference sequence). CDR3 coding DNA: TGTGCCAGTAGTCTGGAGCGGATATACAATGAGCAGTTCTTC. Its protein product is CASSLERIYNEQFF.

The V and J genes are TRBV6-1 and TRBJ2-1; D ambiguous. Germline CDR1 MNHNS, CDR2 SASEGT. Deletions cut 2 bases from V and 0 bases from J, with 11 bases between. This CDR3 is 16 amino acids long. The CDR3 nucleotides read TGTGCCAGCAGTGAAAGGTCCCTGAGCTCCTACAATGAGCAGTTCTTC. Translating gives CASSERSLSSYNEQFF.

The chain has TRBV4-3 and TRBJ1-2; D might be TRBD1 (6 bases). Per the germline V gene, CDR1 is LGHNA and CDR2 is YSLEER. V dropped 0 bases and J dropped 3 bases, with 8 bases sitting between them. CDR3 length equals 14 residues. CDR3 nucleotides: TGCGCCAGCAGCCAAGAAGGACAGCACTATGGCTACACCTTC. Its protein is CASSQEGQHYGYTF.

The genes are TRBV5-1 and TRBJ2-7; 9 nucleotides align to TRBD2. Germline V gene data show CDR1 as SGHRS and CDR2 as YFSETQ. The CDR3 is 16 residues long. Trimming took 0 bases from V and 5 from J; bases not matched to a gene: 9. CDR3 sequence reads: CASSLAVRGGEDEQYF. The CDR3 DNA reads as TGCGCCAGCAGCTTGGCGGTGCGGGGGGGCGAGGACGAGCAGTACTTC.

V gene TRBV29-1 combines with J gene TRBJ2-7; 9 nucleotides line up with TRBD1. The trim removed 8 bases at V and 4 bases at J, leaving 6 bases unmatched. The CDR3 totals 12 residues. Germline-derived CDR1 and CDR2 are SQVTM and ANQGSEA. As DNA, the CDR3 is TGCAGCCCGTACGGGACAGGGTACGAGCAGTACTTC. Its protein is CSPYGTGYEQYF.

This clonotype was seen a few times. The chain couples TRBV2 to TRBJ2-5, with D possibly being TRBD2 (5 bases). Germline loops: CDR1 SNHLY, CDR2 FYNNEI. The CDR3 sequence is 13 residues long. V was pared by 7 bases and J by 5 bases, with 14 bases between. The CDR3 here is CASNRGLGETQYF. The CDR3 DNA reads TGTGCCAGCAACCGAGGGTTGGGTGAGACCCAGTACTTC.

The chain couples TRBV6-1 to TRBJ2-7, with 8 positions matching TRBD1. The CDR3 extends over 13 amino acids. CDR1 MNHNS and CDR2 SASEGT come from the germline V gene. Trimming cost V 8 bases and J 5 bases; bases outside gene matches: 8. The CDR3 reads CASAADRDHEQYF. The CDR3 DNA reads TGTGCCAGCGCAGCGGACAGGGACCACGAGCAGTACTTC.

The V gene is TRBV4-1, the J gene TRBJ2-6; no definite D call. Germline V gene sequence: CDR1 MGHRA, CDR2 YSYEKL. This CDR3 has 14 amino acids. The germline V and J ends were trimmed by 3 bases and 2 bases, with 5 bases remaining between them. CDR3 sequence (DNA): TGCGCCAGCAGCCAGCTTACTGGGGCCAACGTCCTGACTTTC. The encoded protein is CASSQLTGANVLTF.